This T cell receptor beta chain is from a study of blood T cell repertoires in COVID-19. Study-wide context: Samples came from the United States, Italy and Spain, spanning acute and convalescent COVID-19. T cells, B-cell-depleted T cells, or PBMCs supplied cDNA or gDNA.

The V gene's germline CDR1 is KGHDR and CDR2 SFDVKD. The CDR3 sequence is 16 residues long. V gave up 2 bases and J gave up 2 bases; unmatched junction bases: 2. Authors' analysis steps: From reference gene primer amplification, estimates of nucleated cell counts were derived. The data were produced by immunoSEQ multiplex PCR, yet TCRdb's version contains in-frame clones alone and is incomplete. V and J calls and clone size come straight from that table; D and trimming were deduced from the DNA. This sample carries about 500,000 clones, about 91% of them seen once, and the ten largest clones take 0.7% to 1%.

Sequencing input: peripheral blood. The rearrangement joins TRBV24-1 to TRBJ2-1, with 10 nucleotides matching TRBD1. This receptor was identified in a man between 18 and 35 years old with COVID-19, enrolled during active disease. The CDR3 reads CATSDSTGGAYNEQFF. The CDR3 bases are TGTGCCACCAGTGATTCGACAGGGGGCGCCTACAATGAGCAGTTCTTC.